This TCR beta chain originates from a study of T cell responses to AZD1222 COVID-19 vaccine. Overall study findings and caveats: A reported finding is that nearly half of spike-specific TCRs target unmutated variant regions. The donor group comprised mostly white British people and more females; the analysis possibly underestimated clonal diversity. Repertoires were collected only later (after the peak T cell response had occurred).

This clone has only one observation. Its antigen is unknown. The V and J ends lost 3 bases and 2 bases respectively, with 7 bases between them. The CDR3 spans 13 residues. In germline, CDR1 is SGHNT, CDR2 YENEEA. Sequenced by immunoSEQ multiplex PCR; TCRdb stores in-frame clones only, minus some. Here the sample spans about 150,000 clones, 92% being singletons. This material consisted of peripheral blood, taken on day 0 of AZD1222 vaccination. This sequence joins TRBV11-3 and TRBJ1-1; D is unresolved. This TCR was recovered from an adult in good health. The CDR3 region has the DNA TGTGCCAGCAGCTTTCAGGCCAACACTGAAGCTTTCTTT. Its translation is CASSFQANTEAFF.